Presented here are 17 T cell receptor beta chains from one specimen sequenced in a study of CD8+ T cells in alopecia areata. Extracted from the samples, RNA was reverse transcribed into cDNA to serve as the sequencing template. Here immunoSEQ multiplex PCR was the method, and the copy in TCRdb shows in-frame clones only, minus some. The sample has about 200,000 clones, approximately 53% seen once. Sequenced sample: CD8+ T cells sorted from blood. These receptors came from a human donor in good health.

The chain uses TRBV7-6 and TRBJ2-5, with D perhaps being TRBD1 or TRBD2 (6 bases each). This CDR3 is 13 amino acids long. CDR1 is SGHVS, CDR2 FNYEAQ, per germline. Trimming shortened V by 5 bases and J by 5 bases, and 12 bases separated the two germline ends. CDR3 DNA: TGTGCCAGCAGCACCCTAGGGGGGGAGACCCAGTACTTC. Its protein is CASSTLGGETQYF.

The chain joins TRBV6-6 to TRBJ1-5, with a possible D match to TRBD1 (6 bases). The germline V gene encodes CDR1 MNHNY and CDR2 SVGAGI (reference sequence). Trimming shortened V by 9 bases and J by 6 bases, and 12 bases separated the two germline ends. This CDR3 spans 12 amino acids. The CDR3 region has the DNA TGTGCCAGTACAATAGGGGGTCAGCCCCAGCATTTT. This gives the protein CASTIGGQPQHF.

This clone has only a few counts. V is TRBV7-7 and J is TRBJ2-1; D not certain. Germline V CDR1 and CDR2: SSHAT, FNYEAQ (reference sequence). The CDR3 has 13 amino acids. Trimming removed 3 bases from V and 7 bases from J, with 10 bases in between. The CDR3 DNA reads as TGTGCCAGCAGCTTGAATAGAGTGAATGAGCAGTTCTTC. Translating gives CASSLNRVNEQFF.

This chain links TRBV6-4 with TRBJ2-1, with D possibly TRBD2 on 5 matching bases. V lost 3 bases, J lost 4 bases, and 7 bases lay in between. The CDR3 sequence is 13 residues long. Germline V CDR1 and CDR2: MRHNA, SNTAGT. CDR3 bases: TGTGCCAGCAGTGAGGGAGAATACAATGAGCAGTTCTTC. Translation gives CASSEGEYNEQFF.

V gene TRBV2 combines with J gene TRBJ2-7; the match to TRBD1 covers 9 bases. Germline V gene sequence: CDR1 SNHLY, CDR2 FYNNEI. V trimming: 3 bases; J trimming: 5 bases; junction bases outside the gene matches: 8. This CDR3 is built from 15 residues. CDR3 sequence: CASSEPGQGINEQYF. CDR3 in DNA: TGTGCCAGCAGTGAGCCCGGACAGGGGATCAACGAGCAGTACTTC.

The CDR3 DNA reads TGTGCCAGCAGTGAGGGTACAGGGGGCAGCTCCTACGAGCAGTACTTC. This gives the protein CASSEGTGGSSYEQYF. This chain uses TRBV2 with TRBJ2-7, with 9 bases lining up with TRBD1. The trim removed 3 bases at V and 0 bases at J, leaving 6 bases unmatched. The germline V gene encodes CDR1 SNHLY and CDR2 FYNNEI. CDR3 length: 16 amino acids.

The rearrangement joins TRBV14 to TRBJ2-7; the D gene is possibly TRBD1 (6 bases). The CDR3 is 16 amino acids. The germline gives CDR1 SGHDN, CDR2 FVKESK. V was clipped by 2 bases and J by 2 bases, with 16 bases between them. The CDR3 sequence is CASSQIGGWYPYEQYF. The CDR3 DNA is TGTGCCAGCAGCCAAATTGGGGGCTGGTACCCCTACGAGCAGTACTTC.

This chain links TRBV13 with TRBJ2-7; D tentatively fits TRBD1 or TRBD2 (5 bases each). V lost 5 bases and J 6 bases, leaving 11 bases between the germline ends. CDR3 length equals 12 residues. Germline assignment: CDR1 PRHDT and CDR2 FYEKMQ (reference sequence). The DNA of the CDR3 is TGTGCCAGCAGCCGGGGCTCAGCCGAGCAGTACTTC. Its translation: CASSRGSAEQYF.

The chain is built from TRBV2 and TRBJ2-3, with 7 bases fitting TRBD2. The CDR3 totals 14 residues. J gave up 3 bases and V 8 bases, and 8 bases lay outside the gene matches. The V gene's germline CDR1 is SNHLY and CDR2 FYNNEI. The chain's CDR3 is CASSAGRGTDTQYF. CDR3 coding DNA: TGTGCCAGCTCTGCAGGGAGGGGAACAGATACGCAGTATTTT.

The chain uses TRBV30 and TRBJ1-5; TRBD1 agrees at 10 bases. Germline values: CDR1 GTSNPN, CDR2 SVGIG (reference sequence). The trim removed 4 bases at V and 2 bases at J, leaving 11 bases unmatched. The CDR3 contains 17 residues. CDR3 nucleotides: TGTGCCTGGATAATTAGGGACAGGGGTTGGGGCAATCAGCCCCAGCATTTT. Protein sequence: CAWIIRDRGWGNQPQHF.

The chain carries TRBV4-2 and TRBJ2-1; 9 bases match TRBD2. Per germline, CDR1 LGHNA and CDR2 YNFKEQ. V lost 5 bases, J lost 0 bases, and 17 bases stayed unmatched. This CDR3 contains 20 residues. The CDR3 sequence: CASSSPRGSGGPSSYNEQFF. CDR3 DNA sequence: TGTGCCAGCAGCTCTCCCCGGGGGAGCGGGGGGCCGAGCTCCTACAATGAGCAGTTCTTC.

V and J are TRBV6-5 and TRBJ2-2, with D perhaps assigned TRBD1 or TRBD2 (5 bases each). The CDR3 runs 14 residues. V lost 2 bases and J lost 6, with 10 bases in between. Germline CDR1 MNHEY, CDR2 SVGAGI. CDR3 in amino acids: CASSYGTGAGELFF. The CDR3 DNA follows: TGTGCCAGCAGTTACGGGACGGGTGCCGGGGAGCTGTTTTTT.

The gene calls are TRBV5-6 and TRBJ1-1; D is ambiguous. V was cut by 0 bases and J by 5 bases, with 14 bases left in between. This CDR3 is built from 15 residues. Germline V gives CDR1 SGHDT, CDR2 YYEEEE. The CDR3 sequence: CASSLAFDLGTEAFF. The CDR3 DNA sequence: TGTGCCAGCAGCTTGGCCTTTGACTTGGGGACTGAAGCTTTCTTT.

A few counts support this clone. V is TRBV5-6 and J is TRBJ2-3, with TRBD2 identical over 12 bases. V lost 5 bases to trimming and J lost 2 bases; unmatched junction nucleotides: 9. Germline V CDR1 and CDR2: SGHDT, YYEEEE. The CDR3 totals 17 residues. The CDR3 region is CASRPRLAGAPTDTQYF. Here the CDR3 DNA reads TGTGCCAGCAGACCTAGACTAGCGGGGGCACCCACAGATACGCAGTATTTT.

CDR3: CAWSVRQGTQPQHF. As DNA, the CDR3 is TGTGCCTGGAGTGTCCGGCAAGGTACTCAGCCCCAGCATTTT. This rearrangement joins TRBV30 to TRBJ1-5; no clear D gene. The CDR3 spans 14 residues. Germline V gene data show CDR1 as GTSNPN and CDR2 as SVGIG (reference sequence). Trimming shortened V by 0 bases and J by 6 bases, and 12 bases separated the two germline ends.

The chain is built from TRBV15 and TRBJ2-5; 10 nucleotides match TRBD1. The trim removed 1 base at V and 5 bases at J, leaving 4 bases unmatched. Germline V gene sequence: CDR1 LNHNV, CDR2 YYDKDF (reference sequence). This CDR3 has 15 residues. This CDR3 reads CATSRADRGFETQYF. The DNA for the CDR3 is TGTGCCACCAGCAGAGCGGACAGGGGGTTTGAGACCCAGTACTTC.

This chain uses TRBV5-1 with TRBJ2-1, with a tentative D call TRBD2 (6 bases). The V and J ends lost 0 bases and 9 bases respectively, with 13 bases between them. Germline CDR1 and CDR2: SGHRS and YFSETQ. The CDR3 covers 14 residues. In nucleotides, the CDR3 is TGCGCCAGCAGCTTGGCCTGGGGGGAGACTGAGCAGTTCTTC. This encodes CASSLAWGETEQFF.